This TCR beta chain was profiled in a study of CD4+ T cells in melanoma. Some clones are missing from TCRdb's copy, which holds only in-frame ones; the method was immunoSEQ multiplex PCR. The table lists about 10,000 clones, roughly two thirds of them singletons, with 15% to 20% in the top ten. Specimen: cells from a culture (not recorded whether cultured in vitro). The sequence derives from a human donor with melanoma.

The CDR3 sequence: CASSGRGDTQYF. The DNA of the CDR3 is TGTGCCAGTAGCGGCAGAGGAGATACGCAGTATTTT. The chain couples TRBV19 to TRBJ2-3, with D unresolved. The CDR3 sequence is 12 residues long. Germline V gene lookup returns CDR1 LNHDA and CDR2 SQIVND (reference sequence). V was trimmed by 6 bases and J by 5 bases, leaving 9 bases between them.